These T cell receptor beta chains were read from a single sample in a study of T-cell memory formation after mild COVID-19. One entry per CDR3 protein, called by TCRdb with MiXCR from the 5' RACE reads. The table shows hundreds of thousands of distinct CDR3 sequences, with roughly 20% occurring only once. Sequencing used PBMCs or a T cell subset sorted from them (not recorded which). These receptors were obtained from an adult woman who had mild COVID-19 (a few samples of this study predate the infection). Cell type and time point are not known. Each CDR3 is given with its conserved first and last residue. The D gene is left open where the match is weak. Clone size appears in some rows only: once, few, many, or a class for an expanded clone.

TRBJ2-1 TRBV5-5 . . CASSLAGEYSYNEQFF TGTGCCAGCAGCTTGGCAGGGGAATATTCCTACAATGAGCAGTTCTTC
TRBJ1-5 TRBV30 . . CAWSHQGDQPQHF TGTGCCTGGAGTCACCAGGGAGATCAGCCCCAGCATTTT
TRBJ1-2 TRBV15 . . CATSRDRVNYGYTF TGTGCCACCAGCAGAGATCGGGTCAACTATGGCTACACCTTC
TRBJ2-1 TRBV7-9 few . CASSLGHRANEQFF TGTGCCAGCAGCTTAGGTCACAGGGCCAATGAGCAGTTCTTC
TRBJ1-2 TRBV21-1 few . CASKEVVQNYGYTF TGTGCCAGCAAAGAGGTTGTACAGAACTATGGCTACACCTTC
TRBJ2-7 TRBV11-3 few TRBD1 CASSFPGQGTDEQYF TGTGCCAGCAGCTTTCCGGGACAGGGAACGGACGAGCAGTACTTC
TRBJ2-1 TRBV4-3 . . CASSHEGDSYNEQFF TGCGCCAGCAGCCACGAGGGTGACTCCTACAATGAGCAGTTCTTC
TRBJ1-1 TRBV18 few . CASSPTQLLQGNTEAFF TGTGCCAGCTCACCTACACAACTACTTCAGGGGAACACTGAAGCTTTCTTT
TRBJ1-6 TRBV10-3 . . CAISESGVLHF TGTGCCATCAGTGAGTCCGGGGTCCTCCACTTT
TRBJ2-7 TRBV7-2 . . CASSSRGTQSYEQYF TGTGCCAGCAGCTCCCGCGGGACACAGAGTTACGAGCAGTACTTC
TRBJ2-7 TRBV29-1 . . CSVEGTVPYEQYF TGCAGCGTTGAAGGGACAGTACCCTACGAGCAGTACTTC
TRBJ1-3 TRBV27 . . CASSLGAGNTIYF TGTGCCAGCAGTTTAGGGGCTGGAAACACCATATATTTT
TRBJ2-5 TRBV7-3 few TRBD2 CASSLLAGGLETQYF TGTGCCAGCAGCTTACTAGCGGGGGGGCTGGAGACCCAGTACTTC
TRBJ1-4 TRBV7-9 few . CASSFTDRGGIREKLFF TGTGCCAGCAGCTTTACCGACCGAGGCGGGATACGGGAAAAACTGTTTTTT
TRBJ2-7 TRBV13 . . CASSLREFGEQYF TGTGCCAGCAGCTTAAGGGAGTTCGGCGAGCAGTACTTC
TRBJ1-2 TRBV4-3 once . CASSQTGAGYGYTF TGCGCCAGCAGCCAAACCGGCGCCGGCTATGGCTACACCTTC
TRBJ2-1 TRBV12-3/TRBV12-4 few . CASIPTWGPHKDEQFF TGTGCCAGCATTCCAACGTGGGGCCCCCATAAGGATGAGCAGTTCTTC
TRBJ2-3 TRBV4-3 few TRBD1 CASSRTGTGGAYF TGCGCCAGCAGCCGTACCGGGACAGGGGGTGCGTATTTT
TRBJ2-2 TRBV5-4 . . CASSLGGAWTGELFF TGTGCCAGCAGCTTAGGGGGGGCGTGGACCGGGGAGCTGTTTTTT
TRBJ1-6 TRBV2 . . CASSEGQRLSPLHF TGTGCCAGCAGTGAAGGGCAGCGACTTTCACCCCTCCACTTT
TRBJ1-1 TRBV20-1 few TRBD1 CSAPQVGQAKNTEAFF TGCAGTGCTCCCCAAGTGGGACAGGCTAAAAACACTGAAGCTTTCTTT
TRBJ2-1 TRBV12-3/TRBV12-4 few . CASSLLGGPNEQFF TGTGCCAGCAGTCTGCTGGGGGGCCCCAATGAGCAGTTCTTC
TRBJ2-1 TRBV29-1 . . CSVGMGHAYNEQFF TGCAGCGTTGGTATGGGGCATGCCTACAATGAGCAGTTCTTC
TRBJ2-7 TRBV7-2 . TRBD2 CASSPLTSGSNEQYF TGTGCCAGCAGCCCGTTGACTAGCGGGAGTAACGAGCAGTACTTC
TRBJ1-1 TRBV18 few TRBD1 CASSQGQGITEAFF TGTGCCAGCTCACAAGGACAGGGTATCACTGAAGCTTTCTTT
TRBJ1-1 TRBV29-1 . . CSADNRPNTEAFF TGCAGCGCCGATAATAGGCCGAACACTGAAGCTTTCTTT
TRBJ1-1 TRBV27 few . CASRTPLTGITEAFF TGTGCCAGCAGAACACCTTTAACAGGGATCACTGAAGCTTTCTTT
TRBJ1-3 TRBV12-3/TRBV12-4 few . CASSYPRSWGLKTKATGNTIYF TGTGCCAGCAGTTACCCCAGATCGTGGGGACTAAAAACGAAGGCTACTGGAAACACCATATATTTT
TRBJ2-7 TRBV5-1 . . CASKRESGSMYEQYF TGCGCCAGCAAACGGGAGTCGGGCTCTATGTACGAGCAGTACTTC
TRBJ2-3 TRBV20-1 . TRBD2 CSAEPPGTSRAQYF TGCAGTGCCGAACCACCCGGGACTAGTCGGGCGCAGTATTTT
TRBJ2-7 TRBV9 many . CASSGTSSHEQYF TGTGCCAGCAGCGGGACTTCATCCCACGAGCAGTACTTC
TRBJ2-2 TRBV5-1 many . CASSPGQSNTGELFF TGTGCCAGCTCACCTGGGCAGTCGAACACCGGGGAGCTGTTTTTT
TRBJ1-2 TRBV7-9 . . CASSLAGPDGHGYTF TGTGCCAGCAGCTTAGCCGGACCCGACGGGCATGGCTACACCTTC
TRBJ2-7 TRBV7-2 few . CASSATPGQGQYF TGTGCCAGCAGCGCGACCCCGGGACAAGGGCAGTACTTC
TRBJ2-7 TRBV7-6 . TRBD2 CASSPGPVAGYEQYF TGTGCCAGCAGTCCGGGCCCGGTAGCGGGGTACGAGCAGTACTTC
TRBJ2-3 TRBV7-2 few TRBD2 CASSPYGGRSDTQYF TGTGCCAGCTCCCCTTATGGCGGGAGGTCAGATACGCAGTATTTT
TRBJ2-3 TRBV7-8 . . CASSLAGGGGADTQYF TGTGCCAGCAGCTTAGCTGGGGGCGGGGGTGCAGATACGCAGTATTTT